This TCR beta chain was sequenced during a study of T cells in localized non-small cell lung cancer. Notes on this clone: Its antigen remains unknown.

Sequencing used immunoSEQ multiplex PCR; TCRdb keeps in-frame clones, though not all of them. The sample lists 50,000 to 70,000 clones, about four fifths seen once, with roughly 4.5% in the top ten. CDR1 and CDR2 from the germline V gene are SGHNT and YENEEA. This CDR3 region has 15 residues. Trimming cost V 3 bases and J 8 bases; bases outside gene matches: 3. The study, taken as a whole, reports: Without multi-region sequencing, intratumor heterogeneity could not be excluded. Of the top 100 tumor clones, median roughly 60 were in adjacent lung, about 26 among its top 100. A raised T cell density in blood coincided with lengthier overall survival. The highest T cell clonality was in uninvolved adjacent lung, above tumor.

Sequencing was performed on PBMCs, taken before any cancer treatment. V gene TRBV11-3 combines with J gene TRBJ2-1; 14 bases are a match to TRBD2. This TCR derives from a man aged 35 to 69 with stage II lung adenocarcinoma. The CDR3 DNA is TGTGCCAGCAGCTTGGGGACTAGCGGGAGCCATGAGCAGTTCTTC. This translates into CASSLGTSGSHEQFF.